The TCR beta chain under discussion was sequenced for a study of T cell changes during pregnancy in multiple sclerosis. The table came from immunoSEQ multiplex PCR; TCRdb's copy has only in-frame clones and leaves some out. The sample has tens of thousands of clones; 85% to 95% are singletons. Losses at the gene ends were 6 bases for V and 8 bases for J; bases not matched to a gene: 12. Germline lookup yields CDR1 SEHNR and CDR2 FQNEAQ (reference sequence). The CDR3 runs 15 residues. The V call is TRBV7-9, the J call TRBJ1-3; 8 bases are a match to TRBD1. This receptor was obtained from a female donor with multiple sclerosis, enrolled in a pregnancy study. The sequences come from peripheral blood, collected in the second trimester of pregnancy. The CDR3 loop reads CASSLTGDEEDTIYF. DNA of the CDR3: TGTGCCAGCAGTTTGACAGGGGACGAGGAAGACACCATATATTTT. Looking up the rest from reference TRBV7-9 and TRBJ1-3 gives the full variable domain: DTGVSQNPRHKITKRGQNVTFRCDPISEHNRLYWYRQTLGQGPEFLTYFQNEAQLEKSRLLSDRFSAERPKGSFSTLEIQRTEQGDSAMYLCASSLTGDEEDTIYFGEGSWLTVV.